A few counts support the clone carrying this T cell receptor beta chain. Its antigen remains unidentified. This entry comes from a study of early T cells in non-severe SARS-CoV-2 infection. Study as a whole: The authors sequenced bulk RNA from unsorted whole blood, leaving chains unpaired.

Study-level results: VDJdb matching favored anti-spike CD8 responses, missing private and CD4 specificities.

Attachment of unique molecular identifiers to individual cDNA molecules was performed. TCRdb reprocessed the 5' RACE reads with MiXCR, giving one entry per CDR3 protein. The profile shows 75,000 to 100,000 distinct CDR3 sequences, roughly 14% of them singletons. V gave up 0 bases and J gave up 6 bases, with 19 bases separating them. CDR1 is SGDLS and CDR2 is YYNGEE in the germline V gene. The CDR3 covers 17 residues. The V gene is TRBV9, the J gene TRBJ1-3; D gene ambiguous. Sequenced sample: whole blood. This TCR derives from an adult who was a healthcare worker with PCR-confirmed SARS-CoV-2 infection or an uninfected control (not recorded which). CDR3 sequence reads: CASSVEFVSGVENTIYF. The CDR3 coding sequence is TGTGCCAGCAGCGTAGAGTTCGTATCGGGAGTCGAAAACACCATATATTTT.